Shown below are 8 T cell receptor beta chains from a single sample sequenced in a study of cytomegalovirus exposure and HLA in healthy donors. The PCR ran on 60 Vbeta and 13 Jbeta primers. This table comes from immunoSEQ multiplex PCR, and its TCRdb copy is limited to in-frame clones, with some not included. Among approximately 180,000 clones listed, about four fifths were seen once. Material for sequencing was PBMCs. These TCRs come from a woman aged 40 to 55 in good health and CMV-seronegative.

V usage is TRBV19 and J usage is TRBJ1-3; 7 bases fit TRBD1. V dropped 7 bases and J dropped 0; count of bases not matched to a gene: 6. The CDR3 loop spans 15 amino acids. In germline, CDR1 is LNHDA, CDR2 SQIVND (reference sequence). CDR3 sequence: CASIPQGSSGNTIYF. DNA of the CDR3: TGTGCCAGTATCCCACAGGGGAGCTCTGGAAACACCATATATTTT.

The chain uses TRBV14 and TRBJ2-1; 12 bases align to TRBD2. The germline gives CDR1 SGHDN, CDR2 FVKESK. The CDR3 sequence is 16 residues long. V lost 4 bases to trimming and J lost 4 bases; unmatched junction nucleotides: 5. DNA of the CDR3: TGTGCCAGCAGCCTTAGACTAGCGGGAGCTTACAATGAGCAGTTCTTC. Translating it yields CASSLRLAGAYNEQFF.

The chain combines TRBV7-2 with TRBJ2-5, with D possibly being TRBD2 (5 bases). This CDR3 has 13 amino acids. V lost 1 base to trimming and J lost 2 bases, with 5 bases between them. Germline CDR1 reads SGHTA; CDR2 reads FQGNSA. The CDR3 here is CASSLERQETQYF. The CDR3 nucleotides read TGTGCCAGCAGCTTAGAGCGGCAAGAGACCCAGTACTTC.

This chain links TRBV29-1 with TRBJ1-4; possible D gene TRBD1, 5 bases. V dropped 6 bases and J dropped 8 bases, with 13 bases sitting between them. This CDR3 has 12 residues. In germline, CDR1 is SQVTM, CDR2 ANQGSEA. Here the CDR3 reads CSVQGSEEKLFF. The CDR3 coding sequence is TGCAGCGTGCAGGGATCGGAGGAAAAACTGTTTTTT.

This chain joins TRBV4-1 and TRBJ2-1; D ambiguous. The CDR3 length is 16 residues. V lost 2 bases and J lost 1, with 12 bases in between. Per the germline V gene, CDR1 is MGHRA and CDR2 is YSYEKL. CDR3 residues: CASSQIGVVSYNEQFF. The CDR3 region has the DNA TGCGCCAGCAGCCAAATAGGAGTAGTTTCCTACAATGAGCAGTTCTTC.

The chain couples TRBV11-3 to TRBJ2-1, with 11 bases matching TRBD2. The CDR3 totals 17 residues. V lost 6 bases, J lost 11 bases, and 18 bases stayed unmatched. Germline-derived CDR1 and CDR2 are SGHNT and YENEEA. As DNA, the CDR3 is TGTGCCAGCAGTTCCGGGGATCAATGGGGACTAGCGGTCCAGCAGTTCTTC. Translated, it gives CASSSGDQWGLAVQQFF.

The table lists this clone with a few counts. The genes are TRBV5-1 and TRBJ2-1, with 12 bases identical to TRBD2. This CDR3 has 17 residues. Germline-derived CDR1 and CDR2 are SGHRS and YFSETQ. V lost 5 bases, J lost 7 bases, and 13 bases stayed unmatched. The CDR3 here is CASSPASTSGGRNEQFF. The CDR3 coding sequence is TGCGCCAGCAGTCCCGCTTCGACTAGCGGGGGACGGAATGAGCAGTTCTTC.

This chain links TRBV7-2 with TRBJ2-3, with 10 bases matching TRBD1. The CDR3 loop spans 15 amino acids. Germline V gene sequence: CDR1 SGHTA, CDR2 FQGNSA. J lost 5 bases, V lost 1 base, and 3 bases had no gene match. The CDR3 nucleotides read TGTGCCAGCAGCTTAGTGGGGACAGGGGTAGATACGCAGTATTTT. This codes for CASSLVGTGVDTQYF.